One and the same sample provided the 6 T cell receptor beta chains below, sequenced in a study of blood T cell repertoires in COVID-19. The protocol was immunoSEQ multiplex PCR, while the TCRdb copy is restricted to in-frame clones and leaves out a portion. In the table there are tens of thousands of clones, around 75% of which are singletons. The source material was peripheral blood. The source of these receptors is an older man with acute or convalescent COVID-19.

This rearrangement joins TRBV5-6 to TRBJ2-5; D not certain. The CDR3 has 13 amino acids. V dropped 4 bases and J dropped 5 bases, with 12 bases sitting between them. Germline CDR1 SGHDT, CDR2 YYEEEE. CDR3 loop: CASSLLPSETQYF. The DNA for the CDR3 is TGTGCCAGCAGCCTCCTCCCTTCGGAGACCCAGTACTTC.

V is TRBV6-5 and J is TRBJ1-4; TRBD1 matches at 8 bases. The CDR3 is 13 residues long. Unmatched junction bases numbered 4, after V lost 6 bases and J lost 7 bases. Germline V CDR1 and CDR2: MNHEY, SVGAGI. The CDR3 coding sequence is TGTGCCAGCAGAAGGGACAGGTTTGAAAAACTGTTTTTT. Translating it yields CASRRDRFEKLFF.

The CDR3 spells CASSPLDTYSQPQHF. The DNA for the CDR3 is TGTGCCAGCAGCCCCCTCGATACCTACAGTCAGCCCCAGCATTTT. The chain links TRBV7-9 to TRBJ1-5; D uncertain. The CDR3 loop spans 15 amino acids. Trimming took off 5 bases at V and 6 bases at J, with 17 bases between the two ends. Germline V gives CDR1 SEHNR, CDR2 FQNEAQ (reference sequence).

On this clone: Distinct nucleotide sequences in the sample also encode this CDR3. The chain's CDR3 is CASSPRTGGSYNEQFF. The CDR3 coding sequence is TGTGCCAGCAGCCCCCGGACAGGGGGCTCCTACAATGAGCAGTTCTTC. The V call is TRBV9, the J call TRBJ2-1; 10 bases are a match to TRBD1. The germline CDR1 and CDR2 sequences are SGDLS and YYNGEE. The V segment lost 4 bases and the J segment 0 bases; nucleotides outside the gene matches: 4. The CDR3 loop spans 16 amino acids.

This CDR3 is CASSPRDRGGYGYTF. For the CDR3, the DNA is TGTGCCAGCAGCCCCCGGGACAGGGGCGGCTATGGCTACACCTTC. The J gene is TRBJ1-2, the V gene TRBV3-1 (or the pseudogene TRBV3-2), with 10 bases aligning to TRBD1. The CDR3 consists of 15 residues. Trimming removed 4 bases from V and 4 bases from J; junction bases left unmatched: 6. Looked up from germline, CDR1 is LGHDT and CDR2 is YNNKEL (reference sequence).

The V gene is TRBV19, the J gene TRBJ1-2; TRBD1 agrees at 7 bases. This CDR3 has 15 residues. Trimming cost V 1 base and J 6 bases; bases outside gene matches: 8. The V gene's germline CDR1 is LNHDA and CDR2 SQIVND (reference sequence). The CDR3 reads CASSIVRQGGDGYTF. The CDR3 DNA reads TGTGCCAGTAGTATAGTCCGACAGGGCGGGGATGGCTACACCTTC.